These 17 T cell receptor beta chains share one sample of origin, sequenced in a study of shared clonotypes between healthy human individuals. Only in-frame clones appear in the TCRdb table, and some are missing; sequencing was by immunoSEQ multiplex PCR. The sample lists more than 1.2 million clones, just under 99% occurring once. Sample: naive CD4+ T cells sorted from blood. Subset in this sample: CD45RA+ positively selected. All receptors come from a man aged 25 to 40 in good health.

The chain employs TRBV18 and TRBJ2-2; D gene ambiguous. This CDR3 is built from 16 residues. CDR1 is KGHSH, CDR2 LQKENI, per germline. With 1 base removed from V and 0 bases from J, the gap between germline ends came to 9 bases. CDR3 protein: CASSPLNPSNTGELFF. CDR3 sequence (DNA): TGTGCCAGCTCACCACTCAATCCTTCGAACACCGGGGAGCTGTTTTTT.

V usage is TRBV20-1 and J usage is TRBJ1-5; D ambiguous. The CDR3 covers 11 residues. Germline CDR1 reads DFQATT; CDR2 reads SNEGSKA (reference sequence). The V end was cut by 3 bases, the J end by 9 bases, with 9 bases between. The CDR3 region has the DNA TGCAGTGCTAGTAATAATGGGCCCCAGCATTTT. This sequence encodes CSASNNGPQHF.

The chain has TRBV5-4 and TRBJ2-2; 10 bases are shared with TRBD2. Germline assignment: CDR1 SGHNT and CDR2 YYREEE (reference sequence). V shed 4 bases and J 1 base; nucleotides not matched to a gene: 1. The CDR3 has 15 amino acids. Here the CDR3 reads CASSPSGRNTGELFF. For the CDR3, the DNA is TGTGCCAGCAGCCCTAGCGGGAGGAACACCGGGGAGCTGTTTTTT.

This clone was picked up one time. Other DNA sequences in the sample encode the same CDR3. The CDR3 DNA sequence: TGTGCCAGCAGCCTTGGTGAGCAGTTCTTC. It specifies CASSLGEQFF. The chain is built from TRBV7-9 and TRBJ2-1, with D uncertain. V was clipped by 5 bases and J by 9 bases, with 5 bases between them. Germline V gives CDR1 SEHNR, CDR2 FQNEAQ (reference sequence). This CDR3 has 10 residues.

This clone was observed once. The chain combines TRBV5-6 with TRBJ2-1; D is unresolved. V lost 1 base and J lost 9, with 11 bases in between. The CDR3 has 13 amino acids. CDR1 SGHDT and CDR2 YYEEEE come from the germline V gene. The CDR3, as DNA: TGTGCCAGCAGCTTGCGACGGCTTGGTGAGCAGTTCTTC. Amino acid sequence: CASSLRRLGEQFF. The whole variable domain, filled in from reference TRBV5-6 and TRBJ2-1, reads DAGVTQSPTHLIKTRGQQVTLRCSPKSGHDTVSWYQQALGQGPQFIFQYYEEEERQRGNFPDRFSGHQFPNYSSELNVNALLLGDSALYLCASSLRRLGEQFFGPGTRLTVL.

V gene TRBV7-2 combines with J gene TRBJ2-7; 10 bases are a match to TRBD1. The germline gives CDR1 SGHTA, CDR2 FQGNSA. Trimming removed 5 bases from V and 3 bases from J; junction bases left unmatched: 4. The CDR3 sequence is 14 residues long. In DNA, the CDR3 is TGTGCCAGCAGCGTCGGACAGGGGGGCTACGAGCAGTACTTC. Translation: CASSVGQGGYEQYF.

This chain joins TRBV5-1 and TRBJ2-5; 14 bases agree with TRBD2. The CDR3 length is 18 residues. Per the germline V gene, CDR1 is SGHRS and CDR2 is YFSETQ. The V segment lost 3 bases and the J segment 2 bases; nucleotides outside the gene matches: 9. The CDR3 DNA reads as TGCGCCAGCAGCTCGCAGGGACTAGCGGGAGCGCCACAAGAGACCCAGTACTTC. This translates into CASSSQGLAGAPQETQYF.

The rearrangement joins TRBV2 to TRBJ2-5, with D perhaps matching TRBD2 (6 bases). Trimming took off 6 bases at V and 4 bases at J, with 18 bases between the two ends. Per the germline V gene, CDR1 is SNHLY and CDR2 is FYNNEI. The CDR3 runs 15 residues. CDR3 sequence reads: CASSGRLAFGETQYF. In nucleotides, the CDR3 is TGTGCCAGCAGCGGCAGGCTAGCGTTTGGAGAGACCCAGTACTTC.

This clone was seen a few times. The chain employs TRBV30 and TRBJ1-3; D gene uncertain. Trimming pared 4 bases from V and 5 bases from J, leaving 12 bases between. The germline V gene encodes CDR1 GTSNPN and CDR2 SVGIG (reference sequence). CDR3 size: 13 residues. The CDR3 DNA sequence: TGTGCCTGGACCCTCGGGTTTCGAAACACCATATATTTT. Translation gives CAWTLGFRNTIYF.

The gene calls are TRBV9 and TRBJ2-5, with 7 bases aligning to TRBD1. The germline gives CDR1 SGDLS, CDR2 YYNGEE. The CDR3 totals 16 residues. With 5 bases clipped from V and 4 bases from J, the junction kept 14 bases outside the gene matches. The CDR3 region is CASSEGAHGNIETQYF. CDR3 coding DNA: TGTGCCAGCAGTGAGGGGGCTCATGGGAATATAGAGACCCAGTACTTC.

The rearrangement joins TRBV14 to TRBJ1-6; D unclear. The CDR3 length is 14 residues. Trimming left V 1 base short and J 7 bases short, with 8 bases between. Germline V gives CDR1 SGHDN, CDR2 FVKESK. CDR3 region: CASSQATRNSPLHF. The CDR3 DNA is TGTGCCAGCAGCCAAGCAACCAGGAATTCACCCCTCCACTTT.

The CDR3: CASSLGLAGGVGTQYF. The CDR3 DNA reads as TGTGCCAGCAGCTTAGGCCTAGCGGGAGGAGTGGGTACGCAGTATTTT. The rearrangement links TRBV11-2 to TRBJ2-3; 11 nucleotides align to TRBD2. Germline CDR1 and CDR2: SGHAT and FQNNGV. J lost 8 bases, V lost 1 base, and 8 bases had no gene match. The length of the CDR3 is 16 residues.

This chain links TRBV15 with TRBJ2-1; TRBD2 matches at 10 bases. There are 14 residues in the CDR3. In germline, CDR1 is LNHNV, CDR2 YYDKDF (reference sequence). V lost 8 bases and J lost 5; bases outside the gene matches: 6. DNA for the CDR3: TGTGCCACCCAACTAGCGGGGCTAAACAATGAGCAGTTCTTC. It encodes CATQLAGLNNEQFF.

This clone has a single count. Other DNA variants within this sample encode the same CDR3. The V and J genes are TRBV28 and TRBJ1-5, with D uncertain. The germline V gene encodes CDR1 MDHEN and CDR2 SYDVKM. The CDR3 contains 12 residues. V lost 6 bases and J lost 6, with 9 bases in between. CDR3 region: CASSSVGQPQHF. The CDR3 nucleotides are TGTGCCAGCAGCTCCGTGGGTCAGCCCCAGCATTTT.

The sample holds one count of this clone. The J gene is TRBJ2-3, the V gene TRBV18; D is undetermined. CDR3 length: 15 residues. Trimming stripped 1 base from V and 5 bases from J, with 13 bases between. The germline CDR1 and CDR2 sequences are KGHSH and LQKENI. As DNA, the CDR3 is TGTGCCAGCTCACCACATCACCTCTCCGGAGATACGCAGTATTTT. Protein product: CASSPHHLSGDTQYF.

This clone has a single count. The V gene is TRBV11-2, the J gene TRBJ2-3; D call uncertain. CDR3 length equals 13 residues. V shed 2 bases and J shed 5 bases, with 8 bases lying between them. CDR1 is SGHAT, CDR2 FQNNGV, per germline. The CDR3 here is CASSLTSGDTQYF. The CDR3 coding sequence is TGTGCCAGCAGCTTAACGTCGGGAGATACGCAGTATTTT.

V and J are TRBV30 and TRBJ1-3; possibly TRBD1 for D (6 bases). Germline CDR1 GTSNPN, CDR2 SVGIG (reference sequence). This CDR3 comprises 18 residues. Trimming pared 3 bases from V and 3 bases from J, leaving 24 bases between. The CDR3 DNA follows: TGTGCCTGGAGCCTTACCCTTGGGGGCAGGGTTTTTGGAAACACCATATATTTT. Protein product: CAWSLTLGGRVFGNTIYF. Based on the CDR3 plus reference TRBV30 and TRBJ1-3, the full variable domain is SQTIHQWPATLVQPVGSPLSLECTVEGTSNPNLYWYRQAAGRGLQLLFYSVGIGQISSEVPQNLSASRPQDRQFILSSKKLLLSDSGFYLCAWSLTLGGRVFGNTIYFGEGSWLTVV.